This TCR beta chain was sequenced in a study of blood T cells in healthy people across ages. The CDR3 has 13 residues. Trimming shortened V by 5 bases and J by 2 bases, and 9 bases separated the two germline ends. In germline, CDR1 is MDHEN, CDR2 SYDVKM. A second about 6 to 12 cycle PCR used barcoded and J-beta primers. TCRdb re-called the 5' RACE reads through MiXCR, storing one row per CDR3 protein. The sample carries about 1.1 million distinct CDR3 sequences, approximately 38% recorded once. This TCR was recovered from a man aged 18 to 30 in good health. Sequenced: blood. V usage is TRBV28 and J usage is TRBJ2-5; D call uncertain. CDR3 residues: CASSPDGQETQYF. CDR3 bases: TGTGCCAGCAGTCCCGACGGTCAAGAGACCCAGTACTTC.